These 8 T cell receptor beta chains came from one sample sequenced in a study of blood T cell repertoires in COVID-19. Method: immunoSEQ multiplex PCR; TCRdb's copy keeps in-frame clones and lacks some. Of 200,000 to 250,000 clones detected, less than 90% appear once; the ten largest clones hold about 4.7%. The sequenced sample consisted of PBMCs or T cells enriched from blood (not recorded which). The receptors originated from a woman younger than 45 who had been exposed to COVID-19.

This clone is a singleton in its sample. The rearrangement links TRBV30 to TRBJ1-5, with D tentatively TRBD1 (6 bases). Germline V gene lookup returns CDR1 GTSNPN and CDR2 SVGIG (reference sequence). This CDR3 region has 13 residues. The V gene lost 5 bases and the J gene lost 7 bases, with 15 bases spanning the gap. CDR3 protein: CAWDTGSGQPQHF. CDR3 coding DNA: TGTGCCTGGGATACAGGGTCCGGACAGCCCCAGCATTTT.

CDR3 in amino acids: CASRTAGGPGNTIYF. The DNA for the CDR3 is TGCGCCAGCAGGACTGCAGGGGGCCCTGGAAACACCATATATTTT. The J gene is TRBJ1-3, the V gene TRBV23-1; 8 bases are shared with TRBD1. TRBV23-1 is classed as an ORF, of uncertain function. The CDR3 has 15 residues. The ends lost 6 bases at V and 2 bases at J; junction bases unmatched: 6.

The chain is built from TRBV29-1 and TRBJ1-2; maybe TRBD1 (6 bases). This CDR3 contains 12 residues. V dropped 7 bases and J dropped 2 bases, with 11 bases sitting between them. CDR1 is SQVTM and CDR2 is ANQGSEA in the germline V gene. CDR3 in amino acids: CSAATGNYGYTF. Written as DNA, the CDR3 is TGCAGCGCTGCGACAGGCAACTATGGCTACACCTTC. The full variable domain, rest sourced from reference TRBV29-1 and TRBJ1-2, is SAVISQKPSRDICQRGTSLTIQCQVDSQVTMMFWYRQQPGQSLTLIATANQGSEATYESGFVIDKFPISRPNLTFSTLTVSNMSPEDSSIYLCSAATGNYGYTFGSGTRLTVV.

The rearrangement uses TRBV7-9 and TRBJ2-2; the D is unclear. CDR1 and CDR2 (germline): SEHNR, FQNEAQ (reference sequence). The V end was cut by 5 bases, the J end by 7 bases, with 20 bases between. The CDR3 totals 16 residues. CDR3 sequence: CASSIMSGLEFGELFF. In DNA form, the CDR3 reads TGTGCCAGCAGCATAATGTCCGGGTTGGAGTTCGGGGAGCTGTTTTTT.

V usage is TRBV6-5 and J usage is TRBJ2-2, with D perhaps matching TRBD1 (5 bases). CDR1 and CDR2 from the germline V gene are MNHEY and SVGAGI. Trimming took off 7 bases at V and 4 bases at J, with 10 bases between the two ends. The CDR3 sequence is 13 residues long. CDR3 amino acids: CASTKGITGELFF. The CDR3 DNA reads as TGTGCCAGCACCAAGGGGATCACCGGGGAGCTGTTTTTT.

J is TRBJ2-3 and V is TRBV2, with unresolved D. The germline CDR1 and CDR2 sequences are SNHLY and FYNNEI. V lost 8 bases and J lost 0, with 15 bases in between. This CDR3 is 15 amino acids long. The CDR3 is CASRGQLSSTDTQYF. The CDR3 DNA reads TGTGCCAGCCGAGGTCAACTTTCTAGCACAGATACGCAGTATTTT.

CDR3 region: CASSDRGTNQPQHF. CDR3 DNA: TGTGCCAGCAGTGACAGGGGGACCAATCAGCCCCAGCATTTT. The chain recombines TRBV6-1 with TRBJ1-5; 7 nucleotides match TRBD1. The ends lost 3 bases at V and 3 bases at J; junction bases unmatched: 2. The CDR3 consists of 14 residues. From germline, CDR1 is MNHNS and CDR2 SASEGT.

The sample holds a few counts of this clone. This rearrangement joins TRBV7-2 to TRBJ2-1; tentatively, D is TRBD1 (5 bases). The CDR3 consists of 14 residues. CDR1 is SGHTA and CDR2 is FQGNSA in the germline V gene. Trimming removed 2 bases from V and 7 bases from J, with 12 bases in between. CDR3 in amino acids: CASSLHWPGNEQFF. CDR3 bases: TGTGCCAGCAGCTTACATTGGCCAGGGAATGAGCAGTTCTTC.